This T cell receptor (beta chain) was documented in a study of control samples from healthy donors and cancer patients. The CDR3 contains 13 residues. J gave up 4 bases and V 7 bases, and 6 bases lay outside the gene matches. Germline V gene data show CDR1 as SGHRS and CDR2 as YFSETQ. Sequencing was performed with immunoSEQ multiplex PCR; in TCRdb, only in-frame clones are kept and a portion is missing. Of about 180,000 clones listed, nearly 90% were seen once; the top ten hold around 1.4%. This TCR was recovered from a woman aged 45-60 years in good health. V gene TRBV5-1 combines with J gene TRBJ1-2; 8 bases align to TRBD1. The source material was blood. In nucleotides, the CDR3 is TGCGCCAGCGGACAGGGCTCTCCCTATGGCTACACCTTC. It translates to CASGQGSPYGYTF.